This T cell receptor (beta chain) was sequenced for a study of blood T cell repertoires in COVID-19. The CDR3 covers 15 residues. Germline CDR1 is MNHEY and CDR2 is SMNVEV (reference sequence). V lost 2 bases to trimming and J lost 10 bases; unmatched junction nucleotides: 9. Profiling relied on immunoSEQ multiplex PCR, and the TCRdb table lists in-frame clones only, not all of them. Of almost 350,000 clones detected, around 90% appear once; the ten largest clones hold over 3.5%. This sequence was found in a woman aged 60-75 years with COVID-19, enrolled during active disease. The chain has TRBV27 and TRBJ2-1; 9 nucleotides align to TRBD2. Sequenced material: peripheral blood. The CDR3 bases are TGTGCCAGCAGTTTACCCGGGACTAGCCGCGAAGAGCAGTTCTTC. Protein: CASSLPGTSREEQFF.